This entry is about one T cell receptor (beta chain). This clonotype was detected ten times or more. The antigen it binds to is not known. Qualities for individual bases were not recorded, and no much larger clone is one base off. The CDR3 goes from the cysteine to the phenylalanine over 15 residues. Only CDR3 DNA is held: 45 bases, read in frame from base 1. CDR1 MNHEY and CDR2 SMNVEV are derived from the germline V gene (reference sequence). Deletion took 0 bases off V and 6 bases off J, with a span of 14 bases between the germline ends. The roughly 42 donors, aged 6 to 90 years, were systemically healthy Caucasian individuals from Russia. Each donor gave 8 to 10 milliliters of peripheral blood, drawn into EDTA-treated Vacutainer tubes. Ficoll-Paque density-gradient centrifugation was used to isolate PBMCs, with at least 6 million obtained per sample. Total RNA, at least 5.5 micrograms per sample, was extracted from PBMCs with Trizol reagent. For every donor, flow cytometry on a PBMC aliquot measured the percentage of naive CD45RAhigh/CD27high T cells.

Receptor amplification or capture employed 5' RACE. The data were produced on an Illumina HiSeq 2500. A second PCR of 7 to 11 cycles was run with a J-beta primer mix and a sample-barcoded 5' primer. Each TCR beta cDNA molecule received a unique molecular identifier from a template-switch 5' adaptor carrying 12 random nucleotides. At least 2.5 million CDR3-containing paired-end reads were obtained from each sample. First-strand cDNA was synthesized from all RNA with the Mint cDNA synthesis kit, primed by a TRBC-specific oligonucleotide. Following uracil-DNA glycosylase treatment, all cDNA underwent a first 18-cycle PCR with the universal primers M1SS and BC2_uni_R. From the authors' description of their analysis: For normalization, 1 million high-quality reads, each with a distinct molecular identifier, were randomly selected from each sample. Instead of being binned into consensus sequences, reads that shared molecular identifiers were thrown out. MiTCR, run with a Q25 quality threshold and the strictest error-elimination algorithm, handled CDR3 identification, clonotype clustering and error correction. A nonparametric unseen species model with Euler transformation was used to estimate a lower bound on total TCR beta diversity. TCRdb handled the public reads itself, with Q25 trimming in fastp and clone calling in MiXCR, and kept productive beta chains. Every CDR3 protein is listed once, alongside the most common genes and DNA of its rows. The V and J calls come from TCRdb's annotation, not from the publication. The sample table shows 650,000 to 700,000 distinct CDR3 sequences, and roughly half are seen once. The ten largest make up about 13% of the sample.

This record belongs to a study of blood T cells in healthy people across ages (dated by TCRdb to between 2015 and 2016). About the investigation overall: In model experiments, template switching captured roughly one uniquely barcoded TCR beta cDNA molecule for every two T cells. To avoid experimental bias, donors of different ages were spread randomly across the sequencing lanes. The donors were split into four age groups: young (average about 16 years), middle-aged (over 35), aged (approximately 60) and long-lived (over 75). To track age-related changes in TCR beta repertoire diversity, the study relied on deep sequencing normalized with unique cDNA molecular identifiers. For two donors (one aged 18 to 29 and one aged 80 or older), the study analyzed two additional independent replicas of 1 million unique cDNA reads from the same blood draw.

General conclusions and limits of the study: Estimates of total diversity from one million sequenced T cells were regarded as lower bounds and underestimates. Compared with the aged group, the long-lived group had more naive CD4+ T cells, fewer expanded clones and increased TCR diversity, suggesting age selection. Because donor CMV infection status was unknown, age-related changes in expanded clonotypes were potentially confounded. Since profiling was done on bulk unsorted PBMCs, naive and antigen-experienced compartments could not be conclusively compared. The percentage of naive T cells measured by flow cytometry correlated strongly with observed TCR beta diversity. As age increased, observed TCR beta diversity per million T cells dropped in a roughly linear way, and a significant reduction was already evident by age approximately 40.

The rearrangement combines TRBV27 with TRBJ2-5; the D region possibly corresponds to TRBD1 (6 bases align). The receptor comes from a woman aged 80 or over in good health. The specimen was blood. CDR3 region: CASSLSSQGKKTQYF. The nucleotide sequence is given as TGTGCCAGCAGTTTATCAAGCCAGGGGAAAAAGACCCAGTACTTC.